This TCR beta chain was captured in a study of vaccination and CD4 T cells after COVID-19. As for the study in general: Control cultures, each given a CEFX pool, an HIV-1 Nef pool, or no peptide, were included. The study's findings and limits: From a median of about 20 to 40, SARS-CoV-2-reactive clonotypes increased, though not significantly.

Once obtained from cultured CD4+ T cells, the DNA was sequenced using the Oncomine TCR Beta short-read assay. One entry per CDR3 protein, called by TCRdb with MiXCR from the PCR reads. Of several thousand distinct CDR3 sequences detected, just over 45% appear once; the ten largest clones hold about 33%. Details on this clonotype: What it binds is not known.

Indicated treatment: roughly nine-day PBMC culture with coronavirus spike peptide pools or control peptides (ViraFEST assay). Collection of the unexposed donor's CD4+ T cells took place before the COVID-19 pandemic (2011-2018). ViraFEST stimulated the growth of antigen-specific T cells using peptide pools and subsequently profiled their TCRs by sequencing. Unexposed-donor CD4+ T cells were probed with SARS-CoV-2 S/N and four cold-coronavirus spikes, cells permitting. This CDR3 is 15 amino acids long. The V gene end was trimmed by 4 bases and the J gene end by 4 bases; junction bases not matched to a gene: 5. Germline assignment: CDR1 WNHNN and CDR2 SYGVQD (reference sequence).

Sequencing was carried out using CD4+ T cells from blood, cultured in vitro. The sequence was collected from a human donor in good health. The V and J genes are TRBV10-1 and TRBJ1-1, with 11 positions matching TRBD1. DNA for the CDR3: TGCGCCAGCAGTGTCTGGGACAGGGGGGGCACTGAAGCTTTCTTT. Its protein is CASSVWDRGGTEAFF.